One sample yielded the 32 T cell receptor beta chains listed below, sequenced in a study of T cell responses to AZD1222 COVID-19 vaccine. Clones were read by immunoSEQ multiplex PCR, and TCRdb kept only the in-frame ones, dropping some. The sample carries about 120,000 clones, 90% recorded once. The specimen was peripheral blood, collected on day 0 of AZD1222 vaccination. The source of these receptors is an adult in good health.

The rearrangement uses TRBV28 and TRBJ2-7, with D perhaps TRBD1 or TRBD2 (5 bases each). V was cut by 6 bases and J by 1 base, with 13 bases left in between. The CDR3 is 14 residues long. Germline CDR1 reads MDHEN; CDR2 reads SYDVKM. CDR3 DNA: TGTGCCAGCAGCGGGGACGGATTATCCTACGAGCAGTACTTC. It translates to CASSGDGLSYEQYF.

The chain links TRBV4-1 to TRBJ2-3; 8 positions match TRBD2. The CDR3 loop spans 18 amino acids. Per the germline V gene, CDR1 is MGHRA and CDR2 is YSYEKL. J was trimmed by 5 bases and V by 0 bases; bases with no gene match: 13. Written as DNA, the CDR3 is TGCGCCAGCAGCCAAGATGGGCTTAGCGGGGTCCGGGAAGATACGCAGTATTTT. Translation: CASSQDGLSGVREDTQYF.

The CDR3: CASSLSSPQPQHF. The CDR3 bases are TGTGCCAGCAGTTTATCATCCCCTCAGCCCCAGCATTTT. The genes are TRBV28 and TRBJ1-5; D uncertain. The ends were cut back, 1 base at V and 6 bases at J, with 7 bases in the middle. Germline V gene data show CDR1 as MDHEN and CDR2 as SYDVKM. This CDR3 has 13 residues.

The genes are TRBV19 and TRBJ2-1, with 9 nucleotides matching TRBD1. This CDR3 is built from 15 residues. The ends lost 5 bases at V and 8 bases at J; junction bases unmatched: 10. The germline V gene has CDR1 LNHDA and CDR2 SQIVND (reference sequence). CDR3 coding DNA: TGTGCCAGTAGTCCTCCGGGACAGGGTCGCCATGAGCAGTTCTTC. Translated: CASSPPGQGRHEQFF. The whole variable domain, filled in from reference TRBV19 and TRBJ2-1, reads DGGITQSPKYLFRKEGQNVTLSCEQNLNHDAMYWYRQDPGQGLRLIYYSQIVNDFQKGDIAEGYSVSREKKESFPLTVTSAQKNPTAFYLCASSPPGQGRHEQFFGPGTRLTVL.

The CDR3 here is CASSGRRTEAFF. CDR3 in DNA: TGTGCCAGCAGTGGACGAAGGACTGAAGCTTTCTTT. V gene TRBV7-2 combines with J gene TRBJ1-1, with D hard to call. CDR3 length: 12 residues. The germline V and J ends were trimmed by 6 bases and 5 bases, with 10 bases remaining between them. Germline V gene data show CDR1 as SGHTA and CDR2 as FQGNSA.

This CDR3 reads CASSLAQGGNTIYF. CDR3 bases: TGCGCCAGCAGCTTGGCCCAGGGCGGAAACACCATATATTTT. The chain couples TRBV5-1 to TRBJ1-3, with D possibly TRBD1 on 5 matching bases. Germline lookup yields CDR1 SGHRS and CDR2 YFSETQ. This CDR3 contains 14 residues. The V end lost 0 bases, the J end lost 4 bases, and 8 bases lay between the germline ends.

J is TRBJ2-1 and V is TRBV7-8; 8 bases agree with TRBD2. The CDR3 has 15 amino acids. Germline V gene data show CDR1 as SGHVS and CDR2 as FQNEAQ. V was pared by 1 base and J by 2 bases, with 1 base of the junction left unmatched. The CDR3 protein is CASSLERGTYNEQFF. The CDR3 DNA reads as TGTGCCAGCAGCTTAGAGCGGGGGACCTACAATGAGCAGTTCTTC.

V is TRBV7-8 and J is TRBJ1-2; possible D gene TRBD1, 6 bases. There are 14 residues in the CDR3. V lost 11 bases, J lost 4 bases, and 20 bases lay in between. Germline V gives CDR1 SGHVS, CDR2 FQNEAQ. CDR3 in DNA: TGTGCCGCTTCAAAGGGGGGCTCCTTCTATGGCTACACCTTC. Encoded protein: CAASKGGSFYGYTF.

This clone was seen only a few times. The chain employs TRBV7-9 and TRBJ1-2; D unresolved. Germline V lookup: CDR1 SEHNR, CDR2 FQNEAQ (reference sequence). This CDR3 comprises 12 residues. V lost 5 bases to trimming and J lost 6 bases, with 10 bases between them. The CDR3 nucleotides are TGTGCCAGCAGCCGGCGGCTCGATGGCTACACCTTC. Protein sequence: CASSRRLDGYTF.

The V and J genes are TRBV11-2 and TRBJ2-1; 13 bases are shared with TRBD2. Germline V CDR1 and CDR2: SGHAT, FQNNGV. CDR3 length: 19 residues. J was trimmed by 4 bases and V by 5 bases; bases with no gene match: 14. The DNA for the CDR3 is TGTGCCAGCAGCAAAGGACTAGCGGGAGAGTTAAGCATTTACAATGAGCAGTTCTTC. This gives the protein CASSKGLAGELSIYNEQFF. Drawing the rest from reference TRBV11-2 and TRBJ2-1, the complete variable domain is EAGVAQSPRYKIIEKRQSVAFWCNPISGHATLYWYQQILGQGPKLLIQFQNNGVVDDSQLPKDRFSAERLKGVDSTLKIQPAKLEDSAVYLCASSKGLAGELSIYNEQFFGPGTRLTVL.

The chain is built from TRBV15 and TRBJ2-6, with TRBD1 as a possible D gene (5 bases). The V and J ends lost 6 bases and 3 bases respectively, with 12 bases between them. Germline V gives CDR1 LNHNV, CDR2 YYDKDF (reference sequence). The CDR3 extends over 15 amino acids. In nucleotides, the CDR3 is TGTGCCACCAGTCAGGGAACGGGTGGGGCCAACGTCCTGACTTTC. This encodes CATSQGTGGANVLTF.

Here the CDR3 reads CASSFGQPRYGYTF. CDR3 nucleotides: TGTGCCAGCAGTTTTGGCCAACCTCGCTATGGCTACACCTTC. The rearrangement joins TRBV28 to TRBJ1-2; D remains unclear. Germline values: CDR1 MDHEN, CDR2 SYDVKM. The CDR3 contains 14 residues. V gave up 3 bases and J gave up 4 bases, with 12 bases separating them.

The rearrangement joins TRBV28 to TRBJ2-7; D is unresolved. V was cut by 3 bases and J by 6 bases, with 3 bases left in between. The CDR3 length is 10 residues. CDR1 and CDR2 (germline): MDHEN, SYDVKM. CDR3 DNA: TGTGCCAGCAGTTTCGGCGAGCAGTACTTC. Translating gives CASSFGEQYF.

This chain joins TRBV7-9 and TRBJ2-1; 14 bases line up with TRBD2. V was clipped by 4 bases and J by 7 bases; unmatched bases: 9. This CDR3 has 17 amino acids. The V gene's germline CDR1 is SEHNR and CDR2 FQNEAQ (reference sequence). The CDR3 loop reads CASSSTGTSGRTNEQFF. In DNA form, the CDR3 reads TGTGCCAGCAGCTCAACCGGGACTAGCGGGAGAACGAATGAGCAGTTCTTC.

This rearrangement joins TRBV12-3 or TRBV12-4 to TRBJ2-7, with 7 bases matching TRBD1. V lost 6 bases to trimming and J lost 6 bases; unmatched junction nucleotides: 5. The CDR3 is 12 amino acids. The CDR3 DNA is TGTGCCAGCAGGACAGGGTTTGGCGAGCAGTACTTC. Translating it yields CASRTGFGEQYF.

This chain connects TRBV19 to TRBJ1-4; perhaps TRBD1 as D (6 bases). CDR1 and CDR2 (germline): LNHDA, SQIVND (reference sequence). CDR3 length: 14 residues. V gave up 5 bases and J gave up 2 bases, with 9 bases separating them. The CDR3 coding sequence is TGTGCCAGTAGTTCTGGGGGCACTAATGAAAAACTGTTTTTT. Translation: CASSSGGTNEKLFF. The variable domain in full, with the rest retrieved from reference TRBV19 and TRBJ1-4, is DGGITQSPKYLFRKEGQNVTLSCEQNLNHDAMYWYRQDPGQGLRLIYYSQIVNDFQKGDIAEGYSVSREKKESFPLTVTSAQKNPTAFYLCASSSGGTNEKLFFGSGTQLSVL.

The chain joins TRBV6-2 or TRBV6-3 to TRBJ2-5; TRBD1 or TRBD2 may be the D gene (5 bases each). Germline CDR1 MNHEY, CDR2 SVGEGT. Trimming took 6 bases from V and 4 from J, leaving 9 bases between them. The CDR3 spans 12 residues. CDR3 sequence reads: CASSVGTETQYF. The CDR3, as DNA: TGTGCCAGCAGCGTGGGGACAGAGACCCAGTACTTC.

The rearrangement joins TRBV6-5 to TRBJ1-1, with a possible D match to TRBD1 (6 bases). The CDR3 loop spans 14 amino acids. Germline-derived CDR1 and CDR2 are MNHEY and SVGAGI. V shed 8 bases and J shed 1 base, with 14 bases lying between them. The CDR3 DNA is TGTGCCAGCCAAGAAATGGGGGCGAACACTGAAGCTTTCTTT. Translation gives CASQEMGANTEAFF.

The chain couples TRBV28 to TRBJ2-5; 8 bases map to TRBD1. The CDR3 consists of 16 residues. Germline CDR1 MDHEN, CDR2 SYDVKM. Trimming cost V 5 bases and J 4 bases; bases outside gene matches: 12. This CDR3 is CASSTLTLDRAETQYF. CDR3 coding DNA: TGTGCCAGCAGTACCCTCACCCTGGACAGGGCAGAGACCCAGTACTTC.

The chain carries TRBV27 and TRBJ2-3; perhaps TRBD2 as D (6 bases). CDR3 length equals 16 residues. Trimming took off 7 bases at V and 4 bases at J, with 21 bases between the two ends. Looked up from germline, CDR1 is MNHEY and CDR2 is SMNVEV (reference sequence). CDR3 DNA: TGTGCCAGCACCGTAGGCGGGCTAGCGAGATCAGATACGCAGTATTTT. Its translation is CASTVGGLARSDTQYF.

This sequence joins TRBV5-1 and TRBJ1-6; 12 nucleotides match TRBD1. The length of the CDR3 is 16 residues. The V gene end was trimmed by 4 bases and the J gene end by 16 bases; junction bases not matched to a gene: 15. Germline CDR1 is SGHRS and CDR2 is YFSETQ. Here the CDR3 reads CASSAQGTGGTGRLHF. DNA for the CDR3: TGCGCCAGCAGCGCCCAAGGGACAGGGGGCACGGGTCGGCTCCACTTT.

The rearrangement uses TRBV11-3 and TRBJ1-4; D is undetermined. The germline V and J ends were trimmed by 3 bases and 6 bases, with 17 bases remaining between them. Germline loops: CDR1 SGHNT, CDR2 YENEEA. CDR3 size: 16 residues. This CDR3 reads CASSLPRLGADEKLFF. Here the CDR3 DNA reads TGTGCCAGCAGCTTGCCCCGGTTGGGAGCGGATGAAAAACTGTTTTTT.

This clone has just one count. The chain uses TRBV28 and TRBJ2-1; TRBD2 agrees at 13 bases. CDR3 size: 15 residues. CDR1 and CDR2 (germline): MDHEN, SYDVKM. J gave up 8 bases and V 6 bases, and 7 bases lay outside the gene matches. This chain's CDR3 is CASRSTSGRIYEQFF. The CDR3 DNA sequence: TGTGCCAGCAGATCGACTAGCGGGAGGATCTATGAGCAGTTCTTC.

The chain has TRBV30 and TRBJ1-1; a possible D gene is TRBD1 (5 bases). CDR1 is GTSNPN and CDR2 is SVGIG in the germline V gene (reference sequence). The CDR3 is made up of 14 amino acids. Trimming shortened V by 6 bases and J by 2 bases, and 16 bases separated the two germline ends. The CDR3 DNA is TGTGCCTGCCTAGGGGACGGTGAAAACACTGAAGCTTTCTTT. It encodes CACLGDGENTEAFF.

CDR3 coding DNA: TGCGCCAGCAGAAGAGGACAGTCTAGTATCCGTAGGTACTTC. This translates into CASRRGQSSIRRYF. J is TRBJ2-7 and V is TRBV4-3, with TRBD1 as a possible D gene (6 bases). Germline V gene lookup returns CDR1 LGHNA and CDR2 YSLEER. V was cut by 6 bases and J by 12 bases, with 24 bases left in between. The CDR3 spans 14 residues.

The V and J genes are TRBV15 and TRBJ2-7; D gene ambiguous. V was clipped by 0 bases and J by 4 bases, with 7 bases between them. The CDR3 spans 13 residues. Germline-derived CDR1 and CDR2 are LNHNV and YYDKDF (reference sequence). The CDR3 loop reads CATSRDHGYEQYF. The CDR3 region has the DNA TGTGCCACCAGCAGAGATCACGGGTACGAGCAGTACTTC.

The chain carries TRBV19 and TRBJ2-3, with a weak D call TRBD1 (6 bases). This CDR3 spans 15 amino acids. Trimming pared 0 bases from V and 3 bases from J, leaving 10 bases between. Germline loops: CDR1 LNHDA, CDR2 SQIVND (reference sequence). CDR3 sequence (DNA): TGTGCCAGTAGTATAGATGGCAGGGGAACAGATACGCAGTATTTT. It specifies CASSIDGRGTDTQYF.

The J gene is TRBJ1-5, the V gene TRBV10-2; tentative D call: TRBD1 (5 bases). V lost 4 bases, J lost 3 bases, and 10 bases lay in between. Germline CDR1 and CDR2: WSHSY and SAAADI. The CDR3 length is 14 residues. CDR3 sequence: CASSVGGANQPQHF. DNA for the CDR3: TGCGCCAGCAGTGTTGGGGGAGCCAATCAGCCCCAGCATTTT.

DNA for the CDR3: TGTGCCAGCAGCTTAGGGCAGCCAGGGGACATTCAGTACTTC. The encoded protein is CASSLGQPGDIQYF. The chain joins TRBV7-9 to TRBJ2-4; a possible D gene is TRBD1 (6 bases). The CDR3 covers 14 residues. Germline V lookup: CDR1 SEHNR, CDR2 FQNEAQ (reference sequence). The ends were cut back, 1 base at V and 8 bases at J, with 12 bases in the middle.

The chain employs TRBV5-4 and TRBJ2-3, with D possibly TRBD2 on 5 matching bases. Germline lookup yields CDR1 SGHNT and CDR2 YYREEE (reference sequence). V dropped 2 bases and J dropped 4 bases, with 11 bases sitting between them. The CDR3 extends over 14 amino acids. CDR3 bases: TGTGCCAGCAGCTTCAGTGTCGGGGCAGATACGCAGTATTTT. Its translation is CASSFSVGADTQYF.

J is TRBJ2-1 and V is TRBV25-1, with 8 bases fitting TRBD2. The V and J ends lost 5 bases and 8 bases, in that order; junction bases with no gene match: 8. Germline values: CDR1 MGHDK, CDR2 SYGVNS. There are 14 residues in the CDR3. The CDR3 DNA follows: TGTGCCAGCAGTCCGGGACTAGTGAGGGATGAGCAGTTCTTC. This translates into CASSPGLVRDEQFF.

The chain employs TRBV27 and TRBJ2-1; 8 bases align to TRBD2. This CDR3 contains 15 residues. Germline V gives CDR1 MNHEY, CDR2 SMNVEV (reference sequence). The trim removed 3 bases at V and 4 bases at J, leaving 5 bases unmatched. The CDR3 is CASSLSGTRYNEQFF. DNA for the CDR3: TGTGCCAGCAGTTTGAGCGGGACTAGGTACAATGAGCAGTTCTTC.